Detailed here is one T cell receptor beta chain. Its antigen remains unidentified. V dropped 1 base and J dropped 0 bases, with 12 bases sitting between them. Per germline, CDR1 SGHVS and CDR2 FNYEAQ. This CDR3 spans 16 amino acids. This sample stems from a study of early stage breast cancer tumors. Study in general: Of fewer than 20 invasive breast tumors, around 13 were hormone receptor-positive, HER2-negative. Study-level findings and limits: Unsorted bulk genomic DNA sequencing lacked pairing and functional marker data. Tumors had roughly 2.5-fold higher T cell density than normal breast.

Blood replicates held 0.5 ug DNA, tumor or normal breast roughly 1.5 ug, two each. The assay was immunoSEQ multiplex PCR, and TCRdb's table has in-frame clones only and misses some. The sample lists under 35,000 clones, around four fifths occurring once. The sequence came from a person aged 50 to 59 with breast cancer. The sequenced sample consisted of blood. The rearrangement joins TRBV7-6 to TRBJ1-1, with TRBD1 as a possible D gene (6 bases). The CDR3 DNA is TGTGCCAGCAGCTTAGGGGGGGGCACCTTGAACACTGAAGCTTTCTTT. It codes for CASSLGGGTLNTEAFF.